This T cell receptor (beta chain) emerged from a study of healthy donors' naive CD4 and CD8 T cells. Points from the study as a whole: Positive CDR3 charge linked to CD4+ cells, negative to CD8+ cells.

Details on this clonotype: Antigen unknown.

TCR libraries were built from around 0.45 ug of total RNA by linear amplification. TCRdb ran MiXCR on the reads and lists one entry per CDR3 protein. The data show 180,000 or so distinct CDR3 sequences, with over 60% seen just once and around 2% held by the top ten. Sorting defined naive CD4+ as CD4+CD8-CD45RO-CD45RA+ and naive CD8+ as CD8+CD4-CD45RA+CD27bright. CDR1 and CDR2 (germline): MNHEY, SVGAGI. The CDR3 extends over 14 amino acids. Trimming pared 4 bases from V and 4 bases from J, leaving 13 bases between. The sequenced material came from naive CD4+ and CD8+ T cells sorted from blood, pooled from several donors. The clonotype originates from a pool of human donors in good health; the sample pools cells from several healthy donors. V and J are TRBV6-5 and TRBJ1-2; TRBD1 might be the D (5 bases). CDR3 nucleotide sequence: TGTGCCAGCAGTTCACGCCAGGGTGTCTATGGCTACACCTTC. Translation gives CASSSRQGVYGYTF.